The source of this T cell receptor beta chain is a study of post-analysis software for immune sequencing data. V lost 0 bases and J lost 5, with 9 bases in between. Per germline, CDR1 SGHDT and CDR2 YYEEEE. This CDR3 comprises 14 residues. Unique molecular identifiers were present in the TCR beta cDNA libraries. TCRdb recomputed calls from the PCR reads with MiXCR, one row per CDR3 protein. There are about 820,000 distinct CDR3 sequences in the sample; approximately 50% occur only once, and approximately 4.2% lies in the top ten. About this clonotype: Its specificity is not known.

The study, taken as a whole, reports: A handful of TRBV segments appeared more often in patients than in controls, and TRBV5-6, TRBV5-1 and TRBV20-1 were among these.

Sequencing was carried out using blood. The J gene is TRBJ2-1, the V gene TRBV5-6; TRBD1 is a possible D gene (5 bases). This TCR derives from a girl between 10 and 17 years old with multiple sclerosis. As DNA, the CDR3 is TGTGCCAGCAGCTTGGGGCAGGGTGACAATGAGCAGTTCTTC. Its translation is CASSLGQGDNEQFF.